Below are 27 T cell receptor beta chains sequenced from a single sample in a study of T cell clonotyping in hematopoietic cell transplantation. Described time point: recipient sample about 28 days before transplant, after cytoreduction. Profiling relied on immunoSEQ multiplex PCR, and the TCRdb table lists in-frame clones only, not all of them. The sample has 3,000 to 3,500 clones; approximately 94% are singletons. The material was peripheral blood mononuclear cells, obtained before stem cell transplant. The receptors here all came from a woman between 50 and 59 years old with chronic myeloid leukemia. Some clones in this sample may be carry-over from other donors' samples.

The chain carries TRBV7-9 and TRBJ1-1; TRBD1 is a possible D gene (5 bases). From germline, CDR1 is SEHNR and CDR2 FQNEAQ (reference sequence). V shed 2 bases and J shed 2 bases, with 15 bases lying between them. The length of the CDR3 is 16 residues. CDR3 nucleotides: TGTGCCAGCAGCTTACAGGGAAAGGTACGCAACACTGAAGCTTTCTTT. Amino acids: CASSLQGKVRNTEAFF.

This clone was found a few times. As DNA, the CDR3 is TGTGCCAGCAGTTCCCCCTACCAAGGCCATGGCTACACCTTC. Translation: CASSSPYQGHGYTF. The chain carries TRBV27 and TRBJ1-2, with D uncertain. This CDR3 comprises 14 residues. Germline V gene lookup returns CDR1 MNHEY and CDR2 SMNVEV (reference sequence). The ends were cut back, 4 bases at V and 6 bases at J, with 15 bases in the middle.

This clone was seen a handful of times. CDR3 bases: TGTGCCAGCAGCCAAGACCGGTGGGAGCAGTACTTC. Amino acids: CASSQDRWEQYF. The rearrangement uses TRBV14 and TRBJ2-7; unclear D gene. The CDR3 has 12 residues. V lost 0 bases to trimming and J lost 7 bases, with 7 bases between them. From germline, CDR1 is SGHDN and CDR2 FVKESK.

The chain couples TRBV7-3 to TRBJ1-1; 8 nucleotides align to TRBD1. The CDR3 covers 13 residues. After removal of 3 bases from V and 4 bases from J, the junction contained 1 base not matched to a gene. CDR1 and CDR2 from the germline V gene are SGHTA and FQGTGA. The CDR3 DNA reads TGTGCCAGCAGCTTGGACAGGGTCACTGAAGCTTTCTTT. It is translated as CASSLDRVTEAFF.

This clone was detected only a few times. The CDR3 DNA reads TGTGCCAGCAGCTCCGTACAGGGCTCCTACGAGCAGTACTTC. It encodes CASSSVQGSYEQYF. This chain connects TRBV7-2 to TRBJ2-7; tentative D call: TRBD1 (6 bases). Germline V gives CDR1 SGHTA, CDR2 FQGNSA. This CDR3 region has 14 residues. The V end was cut by 4 bases, the J end by 0 bases, with 10 bases between.

The rearrangement links TRBV19 to TRBJ1-1; D is possibly TRBD1 (6 bases). The V and J ends lost 4 bases and 4 bases respectively, with 10 bases between them. CDR1 is LNHDA, CDR2 SQIVND, per germline (reference sequence). This CDR3 region has 13 residues. This CDR3 is CASSTNRVTEAFF. CDR3 nucleotides: TGTGCCAGTAGTACAAACAGGGTCACTGAAGCTTTCTTT. The complete variable domain, with remaining parts taken from reference TRBV19 and TRBJ1-1, reads DGGITQSPKYLFRKEGQNVTLSCEQNLNHDAMYWYRQDPGQGLRLIYYSQIVNDFQKGDIAEGYSVSREKKESFPLTVTSAQKNPTAFYLCASSTNRVTEAFFGQGTRLTVV.

This chain uses TRBV2 with TRBJ2-5, with D uncertain. The V end was cut by 2 bases, the J end by 4 bases, with 23 bases between. CDR1 SNHLY and CDR2 FYNNEI come from the germline V gene. The CDR3 covers 18 residues. The CDR3 here is CASSELRTAYNIGETQYF. The CDR3 DNA is TGTGCCAGCAGTGAACTCAGGACGGCCTATAATATCGGAGAGACCCAGTACTTC.

The V gene is TRBV4-2, the J gene TRBJ2-1, with TRBD2 matching over 7 bases. V was clipped by 1 base and J by 8 bases; unmatched bases: 17. CDR1 is LGHNA, CDR2 YNFKEQ, per germline. The length of the CDR3 is 18 residues. The CDR3 sequence is CASSQAWGGRAPEYEQFF. CDR3 DNA sequence: TGTGCCAGCAGCCAAGCCTGGGGCGGGAGAGCCCCGGAATATGAGCAGTTCTTC.

The CDR3, as DNA: TGCGCCAGCAGTCCCGGGCGCACTGAAGCTTTCTTT. Encoded protein: CASSPGRTEAFF. The V gene is TRBV10-2, the J gene TRBJ1-1; D not resolved. This CDR3 has 12 amino acids. Germline loops: CDR1 WSHSY, CDR2 SAAADI. The V and J ends lost 5 bases and 4 bases respectively, with 8 bases between them.

DNA of the CDR3: TGTGCCAGCTCTCAGTCTGCCTCTGGAAACACCATATATTTT. It yields the protein CASSQSASGNTIYF. The genes are TRBV6-6 and TRBJ1-3; D not certain. CDR3 length equals 14 residues. Trimming took 8 bases from V and 0 from J, leaving 11 bases between them. Germline lookup yields CDR1 MNHNY and CDR2 SVGAGI (reference sequence).

V gene TRBV5-8 combines with J gene TRBJ2-2; TRBD1 agrees at 7 bases. The CDR3 has 13 residues. Germline CDR1 is SGHTS and CDR2 is YDEGEE. V trimming: 5 bases; J trimming: 6 bases; junction bases outside the gene matches: 4. The CDR3 here is CASRPTGAGELFF. CDR3 coding DNA: TGTGCCAGCAGACCCACAGGGGCCGGGGAGCTGTTTTTT.

The chain couples TRBV6-4 to TRBJ1-2, with D perhaps matching TRBD1 (6 bases). Per the germline V gene, CDR1 is MRHNA and CDR2 is SNTAGT. Trimming stripped 3 bases from V and 4 bases from J, with 12 bases between. The CDR3 is made up of 14 amino acids. As DNA, the CDR3 is TGTGCCAGCAGTGAGGGTCCCAGGGGCTATGGCTACACCTTC. This translates into CASSEGPRGYGYTF.

The chain uses TRBV5-1 and TRBJ2-5, with 7 bases matching TRBD1. J lost 2 bases, V lost 0 bases, and 1 base had no gene match. Germline V gives CDR1 SGHRS, CDR2 YFSETQ. The CDR3 runs 14 residues. The CDR3 reads CASSLAGQQETQYF. The DNA of the CDR3 is TGCGCCAGCAGCTTGGCGGGACAGCAAGAGACCCAGTACTTC.

The chain carries TRBV30 and TRBJ2-7, with 9 nucleotides matching TRBD1. The ends lost 2 bases at V and 6 bases at J; junction bases unmatched: 8. Per germline, CDR1 GTSNPN and CDR2 SVGIG (reference sequence). The CDR3 covers 14 residues. The CDR3 DNA reads as TGTGCCTGGAGTAGTGGGACAGGGTTAACCGAGCAGTACTTC. Protein product: CAWSSGTGLTEQYF.

The chain couples TRBV2 to TRBJ2-1, with unresolved D. CDR3 length equals 15 residues. Germline CDR1 and CDR2: SNHLY and FYNNEI. The ends were cut back, 3 bases at V and 2 bases at J, with 11 bases in the middle. CDR3 loop: CASSDSLNPYNEQFF. The CDR3 DNA reads TGTGCCAGCAGTGACAGTTTAAACCCCTACAATGAGCAGTTCTTC.

V and J are TRBV4-1 and TRBJ2-6, with a possible D match to TRBD1 (6 bases). Germline V gives CDR1 MGHRA, CDR2 YSYEKL. V shed 3 bases and J shed 0 bases, with 12 bases lying between them. The CDR3 is made up of 17 amino acids. The CDR3 sequence is CASSQRQALSGANVLTF. The CDR3 coding sequence is TGCGCCAGCAGCCAGCGACAGGCGCTCTCTGGGGCCAACGTCCTGACTTTC.

This chain links TRBV6-5 with TRBJ1-1; D remains unclear. Trimming took 5 bases from V and 1 from J, leaving 14 bases between them. CDR1 is MNHEY and CDR2 is SVGAGI in the germline V gene. The CDR3 spans 15 residues. CDR3 sequence reads: CASSPLTDSNTEAFF. CDR3 sequence (DNA): TGTGCCAGCAGTCCGCTGACGGACTCGAACACTGAAGCTTTCTTT.

The chain employs TRBV19 and TRBJ1-5; the match to TRBD1 covers 8 bases. V was pared by 5 bases and J by 3 bases, with 3 bases of the junction left unmatched. The germline gives CDR1 LNHDA, CDR2 SQIVND (reference sequence). The CDR3 spans 14 residues. CDR3 sequence (DNA): TGTGCCAGTAGTTGGGGACAGGCCAATCAGCCCCAGCATTTT. Translated: CASSWGQANQPQHF.

The chain carries TRBV9 and TRBJ2-5; no clear D gene. The V gene lost 0 bases and the J gene lost 2 bases, with 8 bases spanning the gap. The CDR3 covers 14 residues. CDR1 and CDR2 from the germline V gene are SGDLS and YYNGEE. CDR3 sequence reads: CASSVGSLQETQYF. In nucleotides, the CDR3 is TGTGCCAGCAGCGTAGGATCGCTACAAGAGACCCAGTACTTC.

This clone came up once. The rearrangement joins TRBV2 to TRBJ1-5; 8 bases map to TRBD1. This CDR3 region has 14 residues. V was clipped by 1 base and J by 10 bases; unmatched bases: 6. Germline CDR1 and CDR2: SNHLY and FYNNEI. The CDR3: CASSEGQGAQPQHF. The CDR3 nucleotides are TGTGCCAGCAGTGAAGGGCAGGGGGCGCAACCCCAGCATTTT. The full variable domain, completed using reference TRBV2 and TRBJ1-5, is EPEVTQTPSHQVTQMGQEVILRCVPISNHLYFYWYRQILGQKVEFLVSFYNNEISEKSEIFDDQFSVERPDGSNFTLKIRSTKLEDSAMYFCASSEGQGAQPQHFGDGTRLSIL.

Note on this clone: The junction does not match germline at one end; this may be a read error. Other DNA sequences in the same sample also yield this CDR3. The chain links TRBV27 to TRBJ2-7; D ambiguous. CDR1 is MNHEY and CDR2 is SMNVEV in the germline V gene (reference sequence). This CDR3 spans 12 amino acids. This chain's CDR3 is CASSSVGYEQYF. CDR3 DNA: TGTGCCAGCAGTTCGGTAGGGTACGAGCAGTATTTC.

The rearrangement uses TRBV9 and TRBJ2-1; 16 bases are a match to TRBD2. Trimming cost V 0 bases and J 5 bases; bases outside gene matches: 2. This CDR3 contains 17 residues. CDR1 and CDR2 from the germline V gene are SGDLS and YYNGEE. This CDR3 is CASSVVGLAGGDNEQFF. The CDR3 DNA follows: TGTGCCAGCAGCGTAGTGGGACTAGCGGGAGGGGACAATGAGCAGTTCTTC.

The V gene is TRBV7-8, the J gene TRBJ1-4; 10 positions match TRBD1. In germline, CDR1 is SGHVS, CDR2 FQNEAQ. CDR3 length: 16 amino acids. V shed 5 bases and J 8 bases; nucleotides not matched to a gene: 11. This CDR3 is CASSHRDRGREEKLFF. The CDR3, as DNA: TGTGCCAGCAGCCACCGGGACAGGGGACGAGAAGAAAAACTGTTTTTT.

This clone was recorded once. The chain is built from TRBV29-1 and TRBJ1-1; TRBD1 agrees at 7 bases. Germline assignment: CDR1 SQVTM and CDR2 ANQGSEA. The trim removed 5 bases at V and 3 bases at J, leaving 9 bases unmatched. The CDR3 sequence is 14 residues long. For the CDR3, the DNA is TGCAGCGTTCGACAGGGCCGGCGCGACACTGAAGCTTTCTTT. Protein: CSVRQGRRDTEAFF.

This rearrangement joins TRBV7-2 to TRBJ1-6; D is uncertain. The CDR3 covers 15 residues. V shed 4 bases and J shed 10 bases, with 17 bases lying between them. The germline V gene encodes CDR1 SGHTA and CDR2 FQGNSA. CDR3 nucleotides: TGTGCCAGCAGCTCCCAGACCCTCGAGATGTCACCCCTCCACTTT. Amino acids: CASSSQTLEMSPLHF.

The chain links TRBV5-1 to TRBJ2-7; TRBD1 aligns across 8 bases. The germline V gene has CDR1 SGHRS and CDR2 YFSETQ. The junction had 5 bases not matched to a gene; V was cut back by 4 bases and J by 2 bases. The CDR3 spans 14 residues. The CDR3, as DNA: TGCGCCAGCAGCGGACAGGGACAGACCTACGAGCAGTACTTC. This translates into CASSGQGQTYEQYF.

This clone occurred a few times. The rearrangement uses TRBV27 and TRBJ2-7; D is unclear. V was cut by 2 bases and J by 3 bases, with 5 bases left in between. This CDR3 contains 12 residues. Germline CDR1 is MNHEY and CDR2 is SMNVEV (reference sequence). The CDR3 DNA reads TGTGCCAGCAGTTTAGGGAACTACGAGCAGTACTTC. It specifies CASSLGNYEQYF.